These T cell receptor beta chains were read from a single sample in a study of CD8 T cells in ankylosing spondylitis. TCRdb re-called the 5' RACE reads with MiXCR, one entry per CDR3 protein. Of fewer than 200,000 distinct CDR3 sequences listed, 15% to 20% are singletons. Sequencing was done on a sample of blood, either unsorted or a sorted T cell fraction (not recorded which). The origin of the receptors is a male donor between 10 and 30 years old with ankylosing spondylitis or in good health (not recorded which). Both conserved end residues are part of each CDR3. The D gene is left open where the match is weak. The size field is filled for only some rows; it gives once, few, many or a size class.

J,size,V,D,CDR3,DNA
TRBJ2-1,many,TRBV20-1,TRBD2,CSAELAGVYYEQFF,TGCAGTGCTGAACTAGCGGGAGTTTACTATGAGCAGTTCTTC
TRBJ2-5,many,TRBV20-1,.,CSARDLVAVGETQYF,TGCAGTGCTAGAGATTTGGTGGCGGTCGGGGAGACCCAGTACTTC
TRBJ2-3,many,TRBV5-1,.,CASSLGRRRDTQYF,TGCGCCAGCAGCTTGGGACGCAGACGAGATACGCAGTATTTT
TRBJ2-5,.,TRBV7-2,TRBD1,CASNKGQGETQYF,TGTGCCAGCAACAAAGGACAGGGAGAGACCCAGTACTTC
TRBJ2-1,.,TRBV5-1,.,CASDPNKSLAQLSYNEQFF,TGCGCCAGCGACCCCAACAAGTCCCTAGCGCAACTCTCCTACAATGAGCAGTTCTTC
TRBJ2-1,many,TRBV29-1,.,CSVGLGQDNEQFF,TGCAGCGTCGGACTCGGACAAGACAATGAGCAGTTCTTC
TRBJ2-3,many,TRBV12-3/TRBV12-4,.,CASSVGFSTDTQYF,TGTGCCAGCTCTGTCGGGTTCAGCACAGATACGCAGTATTTT
TRBJ2-5,many,TRBV5-1,.,CASSLAPGRNLQETQYF,TGCGCCAGCAGCTTGGCACCTGGAAGGAACTTACAAGAGACCCAGTACTTC
TRBJ2-7,few,TRBV12-3/TRBV12-4,.,CASTSGDLGVEQYF,TGTGCCAGCACCTCTGGGGACCTTGGGGTCGAGCAGTACTTC
TRBJ2-6,many,TRBV6-5,TRBD2,CASNSGGLAGVVGANVLTF,TGTGCCAGCAACTCCGGGGGACTAGCGGGAGTTGTTGGGGCCAACGTCCTGACTTTC
TRBJ2-7,many,TRBV5-1,TRBD1,CASSSKGGLGSYEQYF,TGCGCCAGCAGCTCCAAAGGGGGCCTGGGTTCCTACGAGCAGTACTTC
TRBJ2-5,many,TRBV7-9,.,CASRRSAGVETQYF,TGTGCCAGCAGACGTTCGGCAGGGGTGGAGACCCAGTACTTC
TRBJ2-5,many,TRBV7-8,TRBD2,CASSSYPRLAGASMETQYF,TGTGCCAGCAGCTCCTATCCCCGACTAGCGGGAGCCTCTATGGAGACCCAGTACTTC
TRBJ2-1,many,TRBV20-1,TRBD2,CSASFQREEQFF,TGCAGTGCGAGCTTCCAGCGGGAGGAGCAGTTCTTC
TRBJ1-1,many,TRBV5-1,.,CASSPAVGPNTEAFF,TGCGCCAGCAGCCCGGCGGTAGGACCCAACACTGAAGCTTTCTTT
TRBJ2-4,many,TRBV5-1,.,CASSLGGNIQYF,TGCGCCAGCAGCTTGGGCGGAAACATTCAGTACTTC
TRBJ2-1,many,TRBV4-2,TRBD2,CASSQIGASGSGSYNEQFF,TGTGCCAGCAGCCAAATTGGGGCTAGCGGGAGTGGAAGCTACAATGAGCAGTTCTTC
TRBJ1-5,many,TRBV6-1,.,CASSIQGGGQPQHF,TGTGCCAGCAGCATTCAGGGAGGGGGTCAGCCCCAGCATTTT
TRBJ2-5,many,TRBV12-3/TRBV12-4,.,CASSLGLGGETQYF,TGTGCCAGCAGCCTTGGCTTAGGGGGAGAGACCCAGTACTTC
TRBJ2-3,many,TRBV28,.,CASSLISDTQYF,TGTGCCAGCAGTTTAATTTCAGATACGCAGTATTTT
TRBJ1-2,.,TRBV3-1,TRBD1,CASSRLTGGGYGYTF,TGTGCCAGCAGCCGATTGACAGGGGGCGGCTATGGCTACACCTTC
TRBJ2-1,many,TRBV7-9,.,CASSPLVGTEQFF,TGTGCCAGCAGCCCTCTGGTTGGGACTGAGCAGTTCTTC
TRBJ1-3,.,TRBV29-1,.,CSVVLRDSGNTIYF,TGCAGCGTTGTCCTCAGGGACTCTGGAAACACCATATATTTT
TRBJ2-1,many,TRBV14,.,CASSQASGAGNEQFF,TGTGCCAGCAGCCAAGCTTCTGGCGCTGGTAATGAGCAGTTCTTC
TRBJ2-1,many,TRBV11-2,.,CASSPGWAEQFF,TGTGCCAGCAGCCCTGGCTGGGCTGAGCAGTTCTTC
TRBJ1-1,.,TRBV4-3,.,CASSQGVSSRSEAFF,TGCGCCAGCAGCCAAGGAGTATCGTCGCGGAGTGAAGCTTTCTTT
TRBJ2-1,.,TRBV20-1,TRBD2,CSASRGRGNEQFF,TGCAGTGCTAGTCGCGGGAGAGGCAATGAGCAGTTCTTC
TRBJ2-3,.,TRBV2,.,CASRGVRDTQYF,TGTGCCAGCAGGGGAGTGAGAGATACGCAGTATTTT
TRBJ1-1,many,TRBV29-1,.,CSVEEGPMNTEAFF,TGCAGCGTTGAAGAAGGACCCATGAACACTGAAGCTTTCTTT
TRBJ2-3,many,TRBV15,.,CATSRATWRERTDTQYF,TGTGCCACCAGCAGGGCTACCTGGCGGGAACGCACAGATACGCAGTATTTT
TRBJ1-5,.,TRBV24-1,TRBD1,CATRKTGDQPQHF,TGTGCCACCAGAAAAACAGGGGATCAGCCCCAGCATTTT
TRBJ2-1,many,TRBV28,.,CASGGPAYNEQFF,TGTGCCAGCGGGGGGCCAGCTTACAATGAGCAGTTCTTC
TRBJ1-4,many,TRBV28,.,CAGRAGRNEKLFF,TGTGCCGGGCGGGCCGGGAGGAATGAAAAACTGTTTTTT
TRBJ1-5,.,TRBV2,.,CASSEAPGVSNQPQHF,TGTGCCAGCAGTGAAGCCCCAGGGGTTAGCAATCAGCCCCAGCATTTT
TRBJ2-3,many,TRBV29-1,TRBD1,CSVEKTGGGRDTQYF,TGCAGCGTGGAGAAGACAGGGGGCGGGCGGGATACGCAGTATTTT
TRBJ1-4,many,TRBV2,TRBD1,CASIRDRDRYEKLFF,TGTGCCAGCATCCGAGACCGGGACAGATACGAAAAACTGTTTTTT
TRBJ2-4,few,TRBV7-9,.,CASSPRSGRAKNIQYF,TGTGCCAGCAGCCCCCGGTCCGGAAGGGCCAAAAACATTCAGTACTTC
TRBJ2-1,many,TRBV7-9,.,CASSLEGFGAQQFF,TGTGCCAGCAGCTTAGAGGGTTTCGGGGCACAGCAGTTCTTC
TRBJ2-7,.,TRBV20-1,TRBD2,CSARVEREGLDEQYF,TGCAGTGCTAGAGTCGAGCGGGAGGGCCTGGACGAGCAGTACTTC
TRBJ2-1,.,TRBV7-2,TRBD2,CASSPGGSGEQFF,TGTGCCAGCAGTCCTGGCGGGAGCGGTGAGCAGTTCTTC
TRBJ2-7,many,TRBV6-2/TRBV6-3,.,CASSLSRAEQYF,TGTGCCAGCAGCCTGAGTAGGGCCGAGCAGTACTTC
TRBJ1-1,.,TRBV7-8,.,CASSLEAAGEAFF,TGTGCCAGCAGCTTAGAGGCGGCCGGCGAAGCTTTCTTT
TRBJ2-7,many,TRBV13,.,CASSLSYEQYF,TGTGCCAGCAGCTTATCCTACGAGCAGTACTTC
TRBJ2-1,many,TRBV12-3/TRBV12-4,.,CASLQLGAYYNEQFF,TGTGCCAGCCTCCAGTTGGGGGCGTACTACAATGAGCAGTTCTTC
TRBJ2-2,.,TRBV7-9,.,CASSDETGELFF,TGTGCCAGCAGCGATGAGACCGGGGAGCTGTTTTTT
TRBJ2-1,many,TRBV7-3,.,CASSPGLNNEQFF,TGTGCCAGCAGCCCGGGACTGAACAATGAGCAGTTCTTC
TRBJ1-1,many,TRBV6-1,.,CASSEQPTGTEAFF,TGTGCCAGCAGTGAGCAACCGACTGGAACTGAAGCTTTCTTT
TRBJ2-1,many,TRBV3-1,.,CASSQVSGTRYNEQFF,TGTGCCAGCAGCCAAGTGTCCGGGACTCGATACAATGAGCAGTTCTTC
TRBJ2-1,many,TRBV19,TRBD2,CASRPGLADYNEQFF,TGTGCCAGTCGACCGGGACTAGCGGACTACAATGAGCAGTTCTTC
TRBJ1-2,many,TRBV5-1,.,CASSLDPGDYGYTF,TGCGCCAGCAGCTTGGATCCGGGAGACTATGGCTACACCTTC
TRBJ1-2,many,TRBV20-1,.,CSARGPGHYGYTF,TGCAGTGCCCGTGGTCCAGGGCATTATGGCTACACCTTC
TRBJ2-1,many,TRBV12-3/TRBV12-4,TRBD2,CASSLGGGGPYNEQFF,TGTGCCAGCAGTTTAGGGGGCGGGGGTCCCTACAATGAGCAGTTCTTC
TRBJ2-1,.,TRBV7-2,TRBD1,CASSSGTGQFF,TGTGCCAGCAGCTCCGGGACAGGGCAGTTCTTC